This TCR beta chain derives from a study of beta chain features in type 1 diabetes. General study findings and limits: Sampled from patients, naive, central memory and Treg TCRB repertoires appeared more similar than those sampled from healthy donors. TCRB CDR3 length was moderately but significantly reduced in all four CD4+ subsets of Type 1 diabetes patients.

The CDR3 is 17 amino acids. V dropped 2 bases and J dropped 9; count of bases not matched to a gene: 11. Looked up from germline, CDR1 is MGHRA and CDR2 is YSYEKL. Donors underwent one heparinised blood draw, 100 to 150 mL on average. CD45RO/CCR7/CD25/CD127/CD95/CD27 staining was used to isolate CD4+ naive, central memory, regulatory and stem cell-like memory cells by sorting. In the case of this clone: Its cognate antigen is unknown.

The whole isolated RNA underwent reverse transcription, so sequencing captured expressed TCRB transcripts. Measured with immunoSEQ multiplex PCR; TCRdb has only the in-frame clones, and not every one. The sample has about 140,000 clones, about 13% seen once. This chain joins TRBV4-1 and TRBJ1-6, with 9 bases that match TRBD1. The receptor was derived from a man aged 18 to 30 with type 1 diabetes. The sample was central memory CD4+ T cells from blood. Here the CDR3 reads CASSQYTGTGFSSPLHF. CDR3 DNA: TGCGCCAGCAGCCAATATACCGGGACAGGGTTCAGTTCACCCCTCCACTTT.